This T cell receptor (beta chain) comes out of a study of T cells in Graves' hyperthyroidism and ophthalmopathy. Recently diagnosed hyperthyroidism of less than 2 months' duration affected patients aged 18 to 65. The PBMCs had their origin in 7.5 to 10 ml of fresh peripheral blood. This clonotype was picked up many times. The antigen remains undetermined. From germline, CDR1 is DFQATT and CDR2 SNEGSKA (reference sequence). There are 16 residues in the CDR3. Trimming removed 5 bases from V and 7 bases from J; junction bases left unmatched: 15. What was amplified from RNA transcripts were TCR beta CDR3 regions. TCR CDR3 underwent first-round RT-PCR with the HTBI primer set. MiXCR, run by TCRdb on the multiplex PCR reads, gives a single entry per CDR3 protein. The data contain some 500,000 distinct CDR3 sequences, around 14% of them singletons. Findings of the study overall: Among clonotypes expanded in thyroid above 0.001, most were also found in blood.

Source material: blood. V is TRBV20-1 and J is TRBJ2-7, with 12 bases that match TRBD2. The source of this sequence is a woman aged 18-29 years with Graves' hyperthyroidism. The CDR3 coding sequence is TGCAGTGCTCGAAGACTAGCGGGAGCCGCTCTACGAGAGCAGTACTTC. As protein: CSARRLAGAALREQYF.